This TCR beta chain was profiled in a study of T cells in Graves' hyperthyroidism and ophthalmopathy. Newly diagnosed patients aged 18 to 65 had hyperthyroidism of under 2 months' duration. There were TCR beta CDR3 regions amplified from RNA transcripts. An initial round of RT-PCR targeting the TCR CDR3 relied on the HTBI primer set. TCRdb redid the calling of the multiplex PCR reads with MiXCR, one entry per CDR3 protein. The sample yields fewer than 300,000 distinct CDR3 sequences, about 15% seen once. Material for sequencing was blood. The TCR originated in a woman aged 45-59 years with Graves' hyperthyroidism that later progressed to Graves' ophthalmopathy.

The CDR3 loop is CSARGAGQGARPYEQYF. CDR3 sequence (DNA): TGCAGTGCTAGAGGGGCGGGACAGGGGGCGAGGCCCTACGAGCAGTACTTC. This chain uses TRBV20-1 with TRBJ2-7; 12 nucleotides agree with TRBD1. The V segment lost 1 base and the J segment 2 bases; nucleotides outside the gene matches: 9. Germline CDR1 is DFQATT and CDR2 is SNEGSKA (reference sequence). The CDR3 totals 17 residues.